Here is one T cell receptor beta chain with its context. This clonotype was found many times. No cognate antigen has been identified for it. Within one base of it there is no much larger clone, and no base qualities were kept. The data were obtained in a study of identical twins (dated by TCRdb to about 2016). At the level of the whole study: To test whether fetal clonotypes persist, this study deep-sequenced TCR alpha and beta repertoires from monozygotic twins, from unrelated adults of various ages, and from cord blood. To rule out contamination, replicate twin experiments were performed at different times with different library preparation protocols. Broader findings and caveats from the paper: Zero-insertion analyses could be partly confounded by invariant T cells such as MAIT and iNKT, although diverse VJ usage argued against such confounding for most clonotypes. Because the same donors could not be followed over many years, the conclusions relied on cross-sectional statistical analysis. In monozygotic twins, recombination models systematically underestimated out-of-frame TCR alpha sharing, but the models matched the sharing seen between unrelated individuals. Compared with coincidental sharing between unrelated individuals, out-of-frame TCR alpha sequences shared between twins had an excess of sequences with low generation probability. A weaker excess of twin sharing was found in beta out-of-frame sequences because the signal-to-noise ratio was lowered by fewer shared sequences. Abundant cord blood beta clonotypes had fewer insertions, young adult naive repertoires showed a similar but weaker trend, and memory repertoires showed no such trend.

Every donor in the study was a healthy Caucasian. The twin cohort consisted of three pairs of female monozygotic twins, all aged roughly 18 to 30 years. Positive isolation kits from Invitrogen were used to isolate CD4+ and CD8+ T cell populations. After removal of 3 bases from V and 6 bases from J, the junction retains 8 bases not matched to a gene. CDR1 SQVTM and CDR2 ANQGSEA were looked up in the germline V gene. The CDR3 runs 14 residues from the cysteine to the phenylalanine. Only the CDR3 region is kept as DNA, spanning 42 bases read in frame from base 1. Library creation used 5' RACE. TCRdb records Illumina HiSeq 2000 as the sequencer. A universal primer binding site was introduced by template switching, and a unique molecular identifier was present in the final cDNA, enabling accurate counting of TCR cDNA molecules. First-strand cDNA for TCR alpha and beta chains was synthesized from specific primers in the conserved constant-segment region. To control for contamination, each cDNA library was double barcoded with a SMART-Mk sample barcode plus Illumina barcodes. Two successive PCR steps introduced TruSeq adapter sequences along with Illumina sample barcodes. TCR alpha and beta cDNA libraries were sequenced on the Illumina HiSeq platform with custom primers. For the original study's pipeline: Unique molecular identifiers were extracted from raw reads with MiGEC, and CDR3 positions were determined with MiXCR. Recombination models were inferred per individual with the repgenHMM and IGoR tools using an EM algorithm. The analysis of shared clonotypes was done with the tcR package in R, with sharing normalized by the product of cloneset sizes. To study raw recombination without the effects of thymic and clonal selection, out-of-frame nonproductive sequences were analyzed. Through fastp at Q25 and MiXCR, TCRdb rebuilt clones from the public reads, retaining in-frame beta chains. Entries that share a CDR3 protein sequence are merged under the most common genes and DNA. The V and J calls come from TCRdb's annotation, not from the publication. This sample gives 510,000 or so distinct CDR3 sequences in total; around 15% of them show up just once. The ten largest clones capture roughly 0.42% of the sample.

Separately, the same data were catalogued under a study of yellow fever vaccine responses in identical twins. Per that second paper: According to the authors, the vaccine-induced T cell response in identical twins seemed to be partly convergent and partly specific to each individual. In the study, vaccine-responding T cell clones were precisely tracked in identical twins.

This TCR derives from a woman younger than 35 in good health. The sequence links TRBV29-1 to TRBJ1-2; 9 of the junction bases match TRBD1. Sequencing was performed on CD4+ T cells sorted from blood. The CDR3 region reads CSVDTGQGLNGYTF. DNA sequence: TGCAGCGTTGATACGGGACAGGGTTTGAATGGCTACACCTTC.